This is a list of T cell receptor beta chains from one sample in a study of blood T cell repertoires in COVID-19. Clones were sequenced by immunoSEQ multiplex PCR, and TCRdb holds only the in-frame ones, with some missing. The sample yields roughly 300,000 clones, over 75% seen once. Sequencing input: peripheral blood. Every receptor here comes from a woman aged 50 to 65 who had recovered from COVID-19. Both conserved end residues are part of each CDR3. Each record gives: J gene, CDR3 length, D gene, V gene, clone size, CDR3 DNA, CDR3 protein. A D gene is named only where the DNA matches it firmly. Where a row states a size, it is once, few, many or the class of an expanded clone; other rows omit it.

TRBJ1-5 | 17 | - | TRBV28 | - | TGTGCCAGCACCAGTTCACAGAAGCCATATAGCAATCAGCCCCAGCATTTT | CASTSSQKPYSNQPQHF
TRBJ2-2 | 15 | - | TRBV11-2 | - | TGTGCCAGCAGCTTAGCAGGGGTGTGGACCGGGGAGCTGTTTTTT | CASSLAGVWTGELFF
TRBJ1-6 | 14 | - | TRBV30 | - | TGTGCCTGGACAGACAGCTACTATAATTCACCCCTCCACTTT | CAWTDSYYNSPLHF
TRBJ1-1 | 14 | - | TRBV15 | few | TGTGCCACCAGCGGTCCGGGACATCCTACTGAAGCTTTCTTT | CATSGPGHPTEAFF
TRBJ1-5 | 15 | - | TRBV28 | - | TGTGCCAGCAATTCCTGGCAGGCGAGCAATCAGCCCCAGCATTTT | CASNSWQASNQPQHF
TRBJ1-4 | 15 | - | TRBV19 | - | TGTGCCAGTAGTGAGGATCCGGCAACTAATGAAAAACTGTTTTTT | CASSEDPATNEKLFF
TRBJ2-1 | 15 | TRBD2 | TRBV6-5 | - | TGTGCCAGCAGTACTAGCGGGGGGGCCCACAATGAGCAGTTCTTC | CASSTSGGAHNEQFF
TRBJ2-3 | 13 | - | TRBV9 | - | TGTGCCAGCGGCACAGGGAGCTCAGATACGCAGTATTTT | CASGTGSSDTQYF
TRBJ2-7 | 13 | - | TRBV7-3 | - | TGTGCCAGCAGCTTATTCGGGGGTCACGAGCAGTACTTC | CASSLFGGHEQYF
TRBJ1-2 | 13 | - | TRBV5-4 | - | TGTGCCAGCAGCTTGCCGTCTAACTATGGCTACACCTTC | CASSLPSNYGYTF
TRBJ1-3 | 14 | - | TRBV30 | - | TGTGCCTGGAGGCCCGAAGGGGCTGGAAACACCATATATTTT | CAWRPEGAGNTIYF
TRBJ2-5 | 15 | TRBD1 | TRBV5-4 | - | TGTGCCAGCAGCTTGGAGGGACAGCGCCAAGAGACCCAGTACTTC | CASSLEGQRQETQYF
TRBJ1-2 | 15 | TRBD1 | TRBV13 | - | TGTGCCAGCAGCTCCCGGGACAGGGTGGGCCGTGGCTACACCTTC | CASSSRDRVGRGYTF
TRBJ1-3 | 15 | TRBD1 | TRBV7-9 | - | TGTGCCAGCAGCATCGGGACAGGGAGTGGAAACACCATATATTTT | CASSIGTGSGNTIYF
TRBJ2-1 | 13 | - | TRBV28 | - | TGTGCCAGCAGTCCGGGCTCGGGGAATGAGCAGTTCTTC | CASSPGSGNEQFF
TRBJ2-7 | 11 | - | TRBV20-1 | - | TGCAGTGCCACGGAAGGGGACGAGCAGTACTTC | CSATEGDEQYF